The 20 T cell receptor beta chains in this list originate from one sample, sequenced in a study of T-cell reconstitution after alpha-beta-depleted transplantation in children. Preparing the TCRbeta library involved the use of unique molecular identifiers. TCRdb re-called the PCR reads with MiXCR, one entry per CDR3 protein. The sample includes more than 300,000 distinct CDR3 sequences, about a sixth of them seen just once. Here the sequenced sample was PBMCs, mostly from graft donor cells, taken 360 days after TCRalphabeta/CD19-depleted stem cell transplant. The receptors stem from a male patient between 2 and 15 years old who had a stem cell transplant for acute lymphoblastic leukemia, so the T cells may come from the graft donor.

This chain connects TRBV7-2 to TRBJ2-2, with TRBD1 matching over 9 bases. Germline values: CDR1 SGHTA, CDR2 FQGNSA. J gave up 6 bases and V 5 bases, and 13 bases lay outside the gene matches. The CDR3 consists of 17 residues. The CDR3 spells CASSRDREKGGAGELFF. The CDR3 coding sequence is TGTGCCAGCAGCCGGGACAGGGAAAAAGGGGGAGCCGGGGAGCTGTTTTTT.

This sequence joins TRBV20-1 and TRBJ2-7; TRBD2 matches 10 bases. The ends lost 1 base at V and 2 bases at J; junction bases unmatched: 2. CDR1 DFQATT and CDR2 SNEGSKA come from the germline V gene (reference sequence). CDR3 length: 14 residues. CDR3 DNA: TGCAGTGCTAGAGGGCTAGCGGGAGCCTACGAGCAGTACTTC. Its protein is CSARGLAGAYEQYF.

Many counts were recorded for this clonotype. This chain uses TRBV28 with TRBJ1-1, with D perhaps TRBD1 (5 bases). The CDR3 runs 14 residues. V lost 6 bases, J lost 1 base, and 12 bases lay in between. Germline V lookup: CDR1 MDHEN, CDR2 SYDVKM. The CDR3 spells CASSPGQTNTEAFF. CDR3 DNA: TGTGCCAGCAGCCCGGGGCAAACGAACACTGAAGCTTTCTTT.

The V gene is TRBV4-2, the J gene TRBJ2-7; either TRBD1 or TRBD2 may supply D (5 bases each). Germline V lookup: CDR1 LGHNA, CDR2 YNFKEQ. V lost 1 base and J lost 0, with 13 bases in between. This CDR3 spans 16 amino acids. CDR3 residues: CASSQVESGHSYEQYF. The CDR3, as DNA: TGTGCCAGCAGCCAAGTCGAAAGCGGACACTCCTACGAGCAGTACTTC.

There are a few counts of this clonotype. V is TRBV7-9 and J is TRBJ2-7; D ambiguous. The CDR3 sequence is 16 residues long. Trimming removed 1 base from V and 1 base from J, with 14 bases in between. Germline V CDR1 and CDR2: SEHNR, FQNEAQ (reference sequence). The CDR3 bases are TGTGCCAGCAGCTTAGGTCGTTTTGGGCGATCCTACGAGCAGTACTTC. Encoded protein: CASSLGRFGRSYEQYF.

The V gene is TRBV4-2, the J gene TRBJ2-7; perhaps D is TRBD1 or TRBD2 (5 bases each). V lost 0 bases and J 1 base, leaving 19 bases between the germline ends. This CDR3 spans 18 amino acids. Germline V lookup: CDR1 LGHNA, CDR2 YNFKEQ. The CDR3: CASSQDPAGTKSSYEQYF. CDR3 nucleotide sequence: TGTGCCAGCAGCCAAGATCCGGCAGGGACGAAATCTTCCTACGAGCAGTACTTC.

This clonotype came up a few times. V and J are TRBV28 and TRBJ2-7, with 10 positions matching TRBD1. The CDR3 is made up of 12 amino acids. Germline V gene data show CDR1 as MDHEN and CDR2 as SYDVKM. V shed 9 bases, J shed 2 bases, and the junction held 1 base outside the gene matches. The chain's CDR3 is CASGQGAYEQYF. The CDR3 DNA follows: TGTGCCAGTGGACAGGGGGCCTACGAGCAGTACTTC.

This clonotype was counted many times. The chain employs TRBV12-3 or TRBV12-4 and TRBJ2-1; 9 bases line up with TRBD2. V shed 4 bases and J 4 bases; nucleotides not matched to a gene: 11. The CDR3 runs to 17 residues. CDR3 amino acids: CASSSQSTSGLYNEQFF. CDR3 sequence (DNA): TGTGCCAGCAGTTCCCAATCGACTAGCGGTCTATACAATGAGCAGTTCTTC.

This clonotype was counted only a few times. The chain carries TRBV20-1 and TRBJ2-7; perhaps D is TRBD1 or TRBD2 (7 bases each). The CDR3 covers 13 residues. CDR1 is DFQATT and CDR2 is SNEGSKA in the germline V gene (reference sequence). Deletions cut 6 bases from V and 6 bases from J, with 18 bases between. The CDR3 reads CSARRQGGGEQYF. The DNA for the CDR3 is TGCAGTGCGCGTCGACAGGGAGGGGGCGAGCAGTACTTC.

This clonotype was counted at least ten times. The chain recombines TRBV6-5 with TRBJ2-2, with D tentatively TRBD1 (6 bases). The CDR3 length is 16 residues. The germline V gene encodes CDR1 MNHEY and CDR2 SVGAGI. Trimming took 6 bases from V and 3 from J, leaving 17 bases between them. CDR3 nucleotides: TGTGCCAGCAGATACAACAGGGAATTGTACACCGGGGAGCTGTTTTTT. Its translation: CASRYNRELYTGELFF.

CDR3 coding DNA: TGTGCCAGCAGCTTAGGGCCCCAGGATGCCTACGAGCAGTACTTC. It encodes CASSLGPQDAYEQYF. The V call is TRBV7-9, the J call TRBJ2-7; D not certain. This CDR3 region has 15 residues. Trimming took 1 base from V and 2 from J, leaving 12 bases between them. Germline CDR1 and CDR2: SEHNR and FQNEAQ (reference sequence).

This clonotype was detected a few times. The chain combines TRBV20-1 with TRBJ2-4; TRBD2 aligns across 8 bases. Germline V CDR1 and CDR2: DFQATT, SNEGSKA (reference sequence). CDR3 size: 15 residues. The V segment lost 0 bases and the J segment 7 bases; nucleotides outside the gene matches: 8. The DNA for the CDR3 is TGCAGTGCTAGAGAGGGCGGGAGGATAAGGAACATTCAGTACTTC. Protein: CSAREGGRIRNIQYF.

This clonotype has only a few counts. The chain employs TRBV27 and TRBJ1-1; the match to TRBD1 covers 7 bases. Germline CDR1 and CDR2: MNHEY and SMNVEV (reference sequence). The CDR3 sequence is 13 residues long. V trimming: 0 bases; J trimming: 12 bases; junction bases outside the gene matches: 7. The CDR3 region has the DNA TGTGCCAGCAGTTTATCCCCGACAGGGCGGTCTTTCTTT. Translation gives CASSLSPTGRSFF.

This rearrangement joins TRBV28 to TRBJ2-3, with D uncertain. The CDR3 contains 14 residues. Germline CDR1 reads MDHEN; CDR2 reads SYDVKM. V was pared by 4 bases and J by 0 bases, with 8 bases between. CDR3 in DNA: TGTGCCAGCAGTTGGGCAGCGAGCACAGATACGCAGTATTTT. It codes for CASSWAASTDTQYF.

This clonotype was seen more than once but under ten times. The CDR3 loop reads CASSLRAILADTDTQYF. DNA of the CDR3: TGTGCCAGCAGCCTCAGGGCTATACTAGCGGACACAGATACGCAGTATTTT. J is TRBJ2-3 and V is TRBV14; 8 bases map to TRBD2. Germline V gene lookup returns CDR1 SGHDN and CDR2 FVKESK. CDR3 length equals 17 residues. V shed 4 bases, J shed 2 bases, and the junction held 11 bases outside the gene matches.

For the CDR3, the DNA is TGTGCCAGCAGTCCTGGACTAGCGGGAGCTGAGCAGTTCTTC. Translating it yields CASSPGLAGAEQFF. The V call is TRBV12-3 or TRBV12-4, the J call TRBJ2-1; the match to TRBD2 covers 13 bases. Trimming took 5 bases from V and 9 from J; bases not matched to a gene: 4. CDR3 length: 14 residues.

The chain combines TRBV20-1 with TRBJ2-7, with 10 bases fitting TRBD1. The CDR3 has 14 residues. Germline lookup yields CDR1 DFQATT and CDR2 SNEGSKA (reference sequence). V gave up 2 bases and J gave up 6 bases; unmatched junction bases: 7. CDR3 DNA: TGCAGTGCTAGATTCGACAGGGGGCCGGGCGAGCAGTACTTC. Translated, it gives CSARFDRGPGEQYF.

The genes are TRBV19 and TRBJ2-1; D remains ambiguous. Germline V gives CDR1 LNHDA, CDR2 SQIVND (reference sequence). CDR3 length: 14 amino acids. Trimming shortened V by 8 bases and J by 9 bases, and 20 bases separated the two germline ends. Here the CDR3 DNA reads TGTGCCAGTCGAGGTCGACACGCCCGGGTTGAGCAGTTCTTC. Protein product: CASRGRHARVEQFF.

This clonotype was counted ten times or more. The V and J genes are TRBV12-3 or TRBV12-4 and TRBJ2-1; D gene ambiguous. The V and J ends lost 6 bases and 2 bases respectively, with 11 bases between them. The CDR3 is made up of 14 amino acids. For the CDR3, the DNA is TGTGCCAGCAGCCCATTTTCCACCTACAATGAGCAGTTCTTC. Its translation is CASSPFSTYNEQFF.

This clonotype came up a few times. This chain connects TRBV6-2 or TRBV6-3 to TRBJ2-4; TRBD1 agrees at 10 bases. CDR3 size: 17 residues. The germline gives CDR1 MNHEY, CDR2 SVGEGT. J was trimmed by 0 bases and V by 7 bases; bases with no gene match: 9. CDR3 sequence (DNA): TGTGCCAGCACGGACAGGGGGGGAGTTTTAGCCAAAAACATTCAGTACTTC. It specifies CASTDRGGVLAKNIQYF.